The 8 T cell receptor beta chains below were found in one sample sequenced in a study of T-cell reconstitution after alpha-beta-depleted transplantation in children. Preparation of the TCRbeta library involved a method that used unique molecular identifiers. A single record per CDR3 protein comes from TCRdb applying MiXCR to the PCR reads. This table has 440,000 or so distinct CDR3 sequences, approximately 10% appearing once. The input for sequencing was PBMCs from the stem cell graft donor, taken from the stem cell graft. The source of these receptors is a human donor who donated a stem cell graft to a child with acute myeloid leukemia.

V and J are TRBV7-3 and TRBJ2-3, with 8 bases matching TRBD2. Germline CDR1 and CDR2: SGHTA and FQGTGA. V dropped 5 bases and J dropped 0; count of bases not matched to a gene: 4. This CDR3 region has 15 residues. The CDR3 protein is CASSQGLGSTDTQYF. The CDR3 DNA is TGTGCCAGCAGCCAGGGACTAGGGAGCACAGATACGCAGTATTTT.

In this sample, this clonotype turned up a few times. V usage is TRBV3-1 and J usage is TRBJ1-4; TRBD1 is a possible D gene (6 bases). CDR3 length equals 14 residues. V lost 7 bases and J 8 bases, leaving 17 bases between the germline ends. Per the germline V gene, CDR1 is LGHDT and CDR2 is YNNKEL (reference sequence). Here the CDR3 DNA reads TGTGCCAGCAACGAAGGACAGTCGGGAGAAAAACTGTTTTTT. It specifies CASNEGQSGEKLFF. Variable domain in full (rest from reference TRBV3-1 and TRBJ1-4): DTAVSQTPKYLVTQMGNDKSIKCEQNLGHDTMYWYKQDSKKFLKIMFSYNNKELIINETVPNRFSPKSPDKAHLNLHINSLELGDSAVYFCASNEGQSGEKLFFGSGTQLSVL.

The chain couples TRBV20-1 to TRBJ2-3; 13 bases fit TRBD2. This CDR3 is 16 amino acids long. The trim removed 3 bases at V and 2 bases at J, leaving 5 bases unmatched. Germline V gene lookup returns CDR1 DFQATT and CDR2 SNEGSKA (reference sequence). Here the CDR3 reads CSARSGTSGITDTQYF. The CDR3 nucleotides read TGCAGTGCTAGGTCCGGGACTAGCGGGATCACAGATACGCAGTATTTT.

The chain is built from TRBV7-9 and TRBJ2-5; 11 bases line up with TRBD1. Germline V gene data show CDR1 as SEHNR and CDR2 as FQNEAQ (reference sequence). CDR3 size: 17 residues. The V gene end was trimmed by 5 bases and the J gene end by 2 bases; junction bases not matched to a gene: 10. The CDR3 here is CASSPPFGQGAQETQYF. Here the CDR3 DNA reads TGTGCCAGCAGCCCCCCTTTTGGACAGGGGGCACAAGAGACCCAGTACTTC.

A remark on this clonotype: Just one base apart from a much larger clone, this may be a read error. In DNA, the CDR3 is TGCAGCGTTGAACATGGGAATTCGGCTGAAGCTTTCTTT. This gives the protein CSVEHGNSAEAFF. The rearrangement uses TRBV29-1 and TRBJ1-1, with D hard to call. V was cut by 2 bases and J by 6 bases, with 13 bases left in between. Germline V gene sequence: CDR1 SQVTM, CDR2 ANQGSEA. The CDR3 length is 13 residues.

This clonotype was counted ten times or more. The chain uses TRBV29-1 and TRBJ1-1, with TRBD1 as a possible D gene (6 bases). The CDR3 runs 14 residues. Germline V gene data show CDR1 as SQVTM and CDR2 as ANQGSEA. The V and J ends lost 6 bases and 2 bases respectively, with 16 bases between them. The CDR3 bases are TGCAGCGTCGGCCGAAAGGGACAAAACACTGAAGCTTTCTTT. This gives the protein CSVGRKGQNTEAFF.

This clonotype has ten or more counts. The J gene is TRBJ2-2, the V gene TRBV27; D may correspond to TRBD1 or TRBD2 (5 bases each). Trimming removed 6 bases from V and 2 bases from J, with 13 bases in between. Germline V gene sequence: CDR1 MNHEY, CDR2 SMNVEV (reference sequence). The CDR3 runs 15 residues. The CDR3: CASRRPGPNTGELFF. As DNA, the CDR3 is TGTGCCAGCAGACGGCCGGGACCAAACACCGGGGAGCTGTTTTTT.

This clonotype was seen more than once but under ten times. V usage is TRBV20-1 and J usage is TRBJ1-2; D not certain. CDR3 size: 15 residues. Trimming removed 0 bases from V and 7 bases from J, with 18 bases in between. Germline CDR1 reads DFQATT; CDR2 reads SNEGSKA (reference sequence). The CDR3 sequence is CSARDLGRLESGYTF. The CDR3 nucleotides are TGCAGTGCTAGAGATCTCGGCCGGCTAGAGAGTGGCTACACCTTC.